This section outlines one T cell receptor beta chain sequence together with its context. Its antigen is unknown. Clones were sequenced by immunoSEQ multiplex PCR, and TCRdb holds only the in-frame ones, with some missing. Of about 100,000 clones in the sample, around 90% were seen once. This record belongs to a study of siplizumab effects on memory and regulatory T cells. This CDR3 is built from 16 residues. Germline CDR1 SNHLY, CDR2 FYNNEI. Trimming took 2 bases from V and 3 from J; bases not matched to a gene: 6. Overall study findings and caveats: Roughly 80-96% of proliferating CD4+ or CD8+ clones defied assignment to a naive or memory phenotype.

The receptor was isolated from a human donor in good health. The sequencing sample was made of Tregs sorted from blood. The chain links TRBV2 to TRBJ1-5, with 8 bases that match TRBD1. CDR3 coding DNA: TGTGCCAGCAGTGAAAGTAGGACAGGGTTCAATCAGCCCCAGCATTTT. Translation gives CASSESRTGFNQPQHF. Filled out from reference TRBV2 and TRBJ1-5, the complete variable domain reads EPEVTQTPSHQVTQMGQEVILRCVPISNHLYFYWYRQILGQKVEFLVSFYNNEISEKSEIFDDQFSVERPDGSNFTLKIRSTKLEDSAMYFCASSESRTGFNQPQHFGDGTRLSIL.